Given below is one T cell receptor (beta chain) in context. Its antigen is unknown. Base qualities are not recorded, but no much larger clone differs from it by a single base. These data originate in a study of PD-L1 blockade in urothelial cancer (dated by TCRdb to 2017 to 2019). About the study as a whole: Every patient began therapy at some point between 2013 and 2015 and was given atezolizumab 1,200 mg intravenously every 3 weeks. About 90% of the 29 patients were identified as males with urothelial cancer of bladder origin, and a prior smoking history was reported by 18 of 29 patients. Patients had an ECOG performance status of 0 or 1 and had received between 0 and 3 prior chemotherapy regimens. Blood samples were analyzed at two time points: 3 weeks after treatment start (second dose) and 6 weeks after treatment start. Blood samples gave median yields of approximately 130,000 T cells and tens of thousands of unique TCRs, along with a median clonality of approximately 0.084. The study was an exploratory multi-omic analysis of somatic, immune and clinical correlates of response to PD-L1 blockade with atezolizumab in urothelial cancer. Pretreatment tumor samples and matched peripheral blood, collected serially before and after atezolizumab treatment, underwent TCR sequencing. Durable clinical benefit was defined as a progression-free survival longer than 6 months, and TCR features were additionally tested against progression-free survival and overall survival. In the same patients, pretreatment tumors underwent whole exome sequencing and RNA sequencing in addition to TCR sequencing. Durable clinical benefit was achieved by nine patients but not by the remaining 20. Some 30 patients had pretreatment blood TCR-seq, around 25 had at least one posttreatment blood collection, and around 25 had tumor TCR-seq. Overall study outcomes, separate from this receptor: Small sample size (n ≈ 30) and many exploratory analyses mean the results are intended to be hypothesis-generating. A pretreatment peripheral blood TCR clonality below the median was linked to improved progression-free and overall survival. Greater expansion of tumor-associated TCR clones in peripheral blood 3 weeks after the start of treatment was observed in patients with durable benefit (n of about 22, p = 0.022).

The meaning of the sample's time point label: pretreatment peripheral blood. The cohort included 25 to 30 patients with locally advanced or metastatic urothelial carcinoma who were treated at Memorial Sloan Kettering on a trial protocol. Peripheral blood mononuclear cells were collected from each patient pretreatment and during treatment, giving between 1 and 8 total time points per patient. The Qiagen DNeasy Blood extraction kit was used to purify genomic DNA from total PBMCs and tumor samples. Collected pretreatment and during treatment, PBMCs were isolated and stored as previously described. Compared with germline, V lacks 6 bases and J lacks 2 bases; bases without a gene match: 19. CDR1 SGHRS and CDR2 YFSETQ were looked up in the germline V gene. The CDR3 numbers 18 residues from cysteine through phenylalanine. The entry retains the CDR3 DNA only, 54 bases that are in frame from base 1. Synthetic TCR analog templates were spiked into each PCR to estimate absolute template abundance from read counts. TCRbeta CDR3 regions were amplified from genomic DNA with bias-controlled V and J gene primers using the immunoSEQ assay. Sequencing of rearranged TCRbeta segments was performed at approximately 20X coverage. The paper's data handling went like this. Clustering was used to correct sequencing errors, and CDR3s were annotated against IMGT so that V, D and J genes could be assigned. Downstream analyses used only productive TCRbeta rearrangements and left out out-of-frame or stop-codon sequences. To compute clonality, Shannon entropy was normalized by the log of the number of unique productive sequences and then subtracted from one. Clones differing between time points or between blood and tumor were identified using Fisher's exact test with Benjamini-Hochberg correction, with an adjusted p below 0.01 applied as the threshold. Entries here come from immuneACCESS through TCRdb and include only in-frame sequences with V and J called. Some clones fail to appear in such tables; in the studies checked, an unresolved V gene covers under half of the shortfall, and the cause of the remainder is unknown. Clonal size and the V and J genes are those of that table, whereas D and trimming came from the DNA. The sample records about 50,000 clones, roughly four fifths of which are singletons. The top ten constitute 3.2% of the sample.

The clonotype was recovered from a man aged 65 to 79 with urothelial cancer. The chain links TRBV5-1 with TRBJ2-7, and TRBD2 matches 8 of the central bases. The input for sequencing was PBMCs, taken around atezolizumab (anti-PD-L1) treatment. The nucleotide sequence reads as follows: TGCGCCAGCACCATGACCCACCTCGGGGGGGGTCCTGCCTACGAGCAGTACTTC. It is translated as CASTMTHLGGGPAYEQYF.